This T cell receptor beta chain was retrieved from a study of blood T cell repertoires in COVID-19. V was clipped by 2 bases and J by 8 bases, with 16 bases between them. Germline V gene lookup returns CDR1 SGHDN and CDR2 FVKESK. The CDR3 totals 15 residues. Libraries were prepared by immunoSEQ multiplex PCR; TCRdb keeps only in-frame clonotypes and omits some of them. The table lists 100,000 or so clones, around 82% of them singletons, with roughly 11% in the top ten. The chain has TRBV14 and TRBJ2-1; tentatively, D is TRBD2 (6 bases). Sequencing was done on a sample of peripheral blood. This receptor was identified in a man aged 65 to 85 with active or convalescent COVID-19. For the CDR3, the DNA is TGTGCCAGCAGCCAAAGACTAGGGTATAGGGATGAGCAGTTCTTC. Amino acids: CASSQRLGYRDEQFF.